This section outlines one T cell receptor beta chain sequence together with its context. This sample was taken from a study of cytomegalovirus exposure and HLA in healthy donors. The repertoire was sequenced with immunoSEQ multiplex PCR; TCRdb's copy has only in-frame clones and lacks some. The table lists a few hundred thousand clones, approximately 91% of them singletons. The V and J ends lost 4 bases and 4 bases respectively, with 11 bases between them. This CDR3 spans 13 amino acids. Germline CDR1 and CDR2: MNHEY and SVGAGI. The specimen sequenced was PBMCs. This TCR was sampled from a man aged 25 to 40 in good health and CMV-seronegative. The rearrangement links TRBV6-5 to TRBJ2-7; maybe TRBD1 (5 bases). CDR3 sequence reads: CASSSDREYEQYF. The CDR3, as DNA: TGTGCCAGCAGTTCTGACAGAGAGTACGAGCAGTACTTC.